This T cell receptor beta chain was recorded in a study of response to subunit inactivated influenza vaccine. Germline values: CDR1 KGHSH, CDR2 LQKENI. This CDR3 contains 15 residues. The ends were cut back, 3 bases at V and 5 bases at J, with 17 bases in the middle. Many counts were recorded for this clonotype. The antigen remains undetermined. Points from the study as a whole: Researchers suggested that each seasonal influenza vaccination recruits few new T cells.

Each CDR3 protein gets one entry after TCRdb re-called the RT-PCR reads with MiXCR. The sample records approximately 480,000 distinct CDR3 sequences, approximately 10% being singletons. V and J are TRBV18 and TRBJ2-7, with D possibly being TRBD1 or TRBD2 (5 bases each). Sequencing used PBMCs from blood, obtained roughly 47 days after vaccination. This TCR came from a man in his forties or fifties who received an inactivated influenza vaccine. The CDR3: CASSPRSGPSDEQYF. In DNA, the CDR3 is TGTGCCAGCTCACCGCGATCGGGGCCGTCCGACGAGCAGTACTTC.